Each of the 2 T cell receptor beta chains below was sequenced from the same sample in a study of breast tumors, draining lymph nodes, adjacent tissues. One entry per CDR3 protein results from TCRdb running MiXCR on the multiplex PCR reads. There are about 22,000 distinct CDR3 sequences in the sample; about 54% occur only once, and over 11% lies in the top ten. The specimen sequenced was breast tumor tissue. These TCRs come from a female donor with breast cancer. Some clones in this sample may be carry-over from other donors' samples.

The chain recombines TRBV7-6 with TRBJ2-1; TRBD1 is a possible D gene (6 bases). Trimming took off 5 bases at V and 5 bases at J, with 10 bases between the two ends. The germline V gene has CDR1 SGHVS and CDR2 FNYEAQ. The CDR3 sequence is 13 residues long. CDR3 residues: CASSQRGNNEQFF. CDR3 nucleotides: TGTGCCAGCAGCCAGAGGGGGAACAATGAGCAGTTCTTC.

This clonotype was seen repeatedly, ten times or more. This chain connects TRBV11-3 to TRBJ2-1; no clear D gene. Germline assignment: CDR1 SGHNT and CDR2 YENEEA. This CDR3 is 12 amino acids long. The V gene lost 1 base and the J gene lost 8 bases, with 6 bases spanning the gap. This CDR3 is CASSLVLDEQFF. The CDR3 nucleotides read TGTGCCAGCAGCTTAGTACTCGATGAGCAGTTCTTC.